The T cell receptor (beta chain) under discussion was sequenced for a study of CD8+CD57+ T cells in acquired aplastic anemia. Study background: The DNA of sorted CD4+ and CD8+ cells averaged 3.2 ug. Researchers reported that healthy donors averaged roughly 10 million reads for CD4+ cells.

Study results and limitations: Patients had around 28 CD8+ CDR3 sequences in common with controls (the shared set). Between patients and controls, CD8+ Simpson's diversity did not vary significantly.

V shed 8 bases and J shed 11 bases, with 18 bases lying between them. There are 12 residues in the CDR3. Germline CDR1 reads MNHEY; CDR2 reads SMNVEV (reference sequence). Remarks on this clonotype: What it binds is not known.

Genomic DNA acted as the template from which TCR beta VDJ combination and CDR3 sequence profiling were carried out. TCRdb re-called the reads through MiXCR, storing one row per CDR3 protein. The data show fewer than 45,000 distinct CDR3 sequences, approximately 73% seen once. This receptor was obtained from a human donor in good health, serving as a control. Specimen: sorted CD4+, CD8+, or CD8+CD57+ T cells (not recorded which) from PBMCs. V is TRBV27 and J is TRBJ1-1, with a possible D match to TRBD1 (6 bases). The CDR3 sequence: CASRRGGGFAFF. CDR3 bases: TGTGCCAGCCGCCGAGGAGGGGGGTTTGCTTTCTTT.